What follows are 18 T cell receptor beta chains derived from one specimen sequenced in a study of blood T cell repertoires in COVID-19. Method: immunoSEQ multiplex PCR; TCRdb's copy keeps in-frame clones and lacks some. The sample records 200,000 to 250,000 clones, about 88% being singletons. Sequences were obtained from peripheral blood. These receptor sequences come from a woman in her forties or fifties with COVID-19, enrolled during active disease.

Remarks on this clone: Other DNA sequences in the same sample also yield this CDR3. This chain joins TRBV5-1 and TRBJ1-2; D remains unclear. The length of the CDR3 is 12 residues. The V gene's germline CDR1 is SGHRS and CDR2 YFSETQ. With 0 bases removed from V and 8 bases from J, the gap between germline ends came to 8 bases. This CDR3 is CASSLGGDGYTF. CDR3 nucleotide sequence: TGCGCCAGCAGCTTGGGTGGAGACGGCTACACCTTC. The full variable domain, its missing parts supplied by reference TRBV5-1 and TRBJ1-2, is KAGVTQTPRYLIKTRGQQVTLSCSPISGHRSVSWYQQTPGQGLQFLFEYFSETQRNKGNFPGRFSGRQFSNSRSEMNVSTLELGDSALYLCASSLGGDGYTFGSGTRLTVV.

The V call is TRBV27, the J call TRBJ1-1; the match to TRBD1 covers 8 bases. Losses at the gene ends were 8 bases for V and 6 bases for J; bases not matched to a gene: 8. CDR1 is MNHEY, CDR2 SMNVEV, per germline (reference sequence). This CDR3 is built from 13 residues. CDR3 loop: CASSHQGAPEAFF. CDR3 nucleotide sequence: TGTGCCAGCTCCCACCAGGGGGCACCTGAAGCTTTCTTT.

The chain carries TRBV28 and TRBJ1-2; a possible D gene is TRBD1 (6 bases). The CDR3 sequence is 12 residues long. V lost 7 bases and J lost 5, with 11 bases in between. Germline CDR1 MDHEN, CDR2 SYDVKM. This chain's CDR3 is CASNTGRYGYTF. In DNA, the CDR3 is TGTGCCAGCAATACAGGGCGGTATGGCTACACCTTC.

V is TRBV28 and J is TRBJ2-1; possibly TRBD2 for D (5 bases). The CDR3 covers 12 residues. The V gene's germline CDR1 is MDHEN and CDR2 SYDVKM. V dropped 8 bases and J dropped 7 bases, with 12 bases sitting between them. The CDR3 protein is CASGLERNEQFF. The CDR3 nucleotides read TGTGCCAGCGGGCTGGAGCGGAATGAGCAGTTCTTC.

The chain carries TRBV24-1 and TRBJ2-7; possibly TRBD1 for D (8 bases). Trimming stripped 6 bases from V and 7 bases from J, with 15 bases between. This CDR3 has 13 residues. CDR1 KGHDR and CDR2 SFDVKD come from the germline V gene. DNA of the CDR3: TGTGCCACCAGTACAGGGGGGGGGACGGAGCAGTACGTC. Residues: CATSTGGGTEQYV.

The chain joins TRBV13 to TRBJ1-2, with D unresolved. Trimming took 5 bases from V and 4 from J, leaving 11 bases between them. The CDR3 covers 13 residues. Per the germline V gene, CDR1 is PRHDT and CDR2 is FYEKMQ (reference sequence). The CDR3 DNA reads TGTGCCAGCAGCCCCCATGTGGCCTATGGCTACACCTTC. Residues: CASSPHVAYGYTF.

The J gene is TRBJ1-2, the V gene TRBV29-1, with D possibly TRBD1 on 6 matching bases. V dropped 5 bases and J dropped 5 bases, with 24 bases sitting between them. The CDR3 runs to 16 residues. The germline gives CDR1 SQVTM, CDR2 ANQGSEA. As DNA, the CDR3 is TGCAGCGTTACCCAATCAACCACCGGGACACGATATGGCTACACCTTC. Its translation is CSVTQSTTGTRYGYTF.

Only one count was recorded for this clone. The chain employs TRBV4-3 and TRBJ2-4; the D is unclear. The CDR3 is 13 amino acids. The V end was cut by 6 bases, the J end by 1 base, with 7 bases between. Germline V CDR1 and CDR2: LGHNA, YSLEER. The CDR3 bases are TGCGCCAGCAGTTCCCTGGCCAAAAACATTCAGTACTTC. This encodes CASSSLAKNIQYF.

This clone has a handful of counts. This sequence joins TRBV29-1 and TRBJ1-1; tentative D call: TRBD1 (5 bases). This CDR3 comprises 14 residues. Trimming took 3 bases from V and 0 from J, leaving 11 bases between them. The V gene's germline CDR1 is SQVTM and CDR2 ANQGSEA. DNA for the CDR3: TGCAGCGTTGACTTGGGGGGGATGAACACTGAAGCTTTCTTT. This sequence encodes CSVDLGGMNTEAFF.

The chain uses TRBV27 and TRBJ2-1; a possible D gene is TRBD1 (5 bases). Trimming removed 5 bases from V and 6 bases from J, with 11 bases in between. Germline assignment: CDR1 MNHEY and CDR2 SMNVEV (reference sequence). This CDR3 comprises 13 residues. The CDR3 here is CASSLRASNEQFF. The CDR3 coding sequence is TGTGCCAGCAGTCTCAGGGCAAGCAATGAGCAGTTCTTC.

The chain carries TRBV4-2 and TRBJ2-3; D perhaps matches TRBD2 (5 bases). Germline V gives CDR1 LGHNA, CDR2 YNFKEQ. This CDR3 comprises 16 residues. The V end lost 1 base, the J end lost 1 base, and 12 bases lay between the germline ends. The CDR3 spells CASSQALLGRTDTQYF. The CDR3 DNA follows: TGTGCCAGCAGCCAAGCACTACTAGGGCGCACAGATACGCAGTATTTT.

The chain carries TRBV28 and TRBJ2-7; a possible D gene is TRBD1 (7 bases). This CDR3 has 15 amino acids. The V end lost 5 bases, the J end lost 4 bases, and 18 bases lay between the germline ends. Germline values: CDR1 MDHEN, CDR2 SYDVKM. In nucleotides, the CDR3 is TGTGCCAGCAGTGGCCGGGGGACAGAAGATTACGAGCAGTACTTC. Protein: CASSGRGTEDYEQYF.

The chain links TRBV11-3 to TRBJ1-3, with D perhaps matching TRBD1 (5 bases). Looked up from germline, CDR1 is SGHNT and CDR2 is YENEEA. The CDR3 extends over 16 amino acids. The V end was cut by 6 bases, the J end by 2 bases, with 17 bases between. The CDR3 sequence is CASRGGGVVPGNTIYF. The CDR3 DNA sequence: TGTGCCAGCAGAGGCGGGGGAGTGGTTCCTGGAAACACCATATATTTT.

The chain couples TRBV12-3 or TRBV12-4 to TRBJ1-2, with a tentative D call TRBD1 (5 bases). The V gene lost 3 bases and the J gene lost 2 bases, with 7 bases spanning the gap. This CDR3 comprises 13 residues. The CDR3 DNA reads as TGTGCCAGCAGTTTGTACAGGAACTATGGCTACACCTTC. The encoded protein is CASSLYRNYGYTF.

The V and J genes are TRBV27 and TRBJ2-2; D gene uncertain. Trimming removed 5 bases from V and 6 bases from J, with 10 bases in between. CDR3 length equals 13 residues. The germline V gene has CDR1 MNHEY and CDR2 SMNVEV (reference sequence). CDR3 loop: CASSPSVSGELFF. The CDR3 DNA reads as TGTGCCAGCAGTCCCTCTGTTTCCGGGGAGCTGTTTTTT.

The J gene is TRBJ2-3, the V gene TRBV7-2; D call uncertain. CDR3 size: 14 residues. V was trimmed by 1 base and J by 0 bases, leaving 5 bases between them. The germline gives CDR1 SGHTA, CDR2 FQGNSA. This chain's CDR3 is CASSLVSSTDTQYF. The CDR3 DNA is TGTGCCAGCAGCTTAGTGAGCAGCACAGATACGCAGTATTTT.

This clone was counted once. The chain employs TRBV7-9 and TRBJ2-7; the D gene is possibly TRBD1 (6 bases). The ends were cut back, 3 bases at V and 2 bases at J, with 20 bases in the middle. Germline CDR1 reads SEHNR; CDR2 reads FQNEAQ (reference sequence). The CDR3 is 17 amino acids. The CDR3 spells CASSLTPPDRPAYEQYF. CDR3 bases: TGTGCCAGCAGCTTGACCCCTCCGGACAGACCCGCCTACGAGCAGTACTTC.

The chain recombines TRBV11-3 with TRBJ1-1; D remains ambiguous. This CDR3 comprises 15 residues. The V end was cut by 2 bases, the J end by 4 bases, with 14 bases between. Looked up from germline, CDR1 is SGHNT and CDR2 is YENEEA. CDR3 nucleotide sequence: TGTGCCAGCAGCTTACTAATCGTGGACTTCACTGAAGCTTTCTTT. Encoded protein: CASSLLIVDFTEAFF.